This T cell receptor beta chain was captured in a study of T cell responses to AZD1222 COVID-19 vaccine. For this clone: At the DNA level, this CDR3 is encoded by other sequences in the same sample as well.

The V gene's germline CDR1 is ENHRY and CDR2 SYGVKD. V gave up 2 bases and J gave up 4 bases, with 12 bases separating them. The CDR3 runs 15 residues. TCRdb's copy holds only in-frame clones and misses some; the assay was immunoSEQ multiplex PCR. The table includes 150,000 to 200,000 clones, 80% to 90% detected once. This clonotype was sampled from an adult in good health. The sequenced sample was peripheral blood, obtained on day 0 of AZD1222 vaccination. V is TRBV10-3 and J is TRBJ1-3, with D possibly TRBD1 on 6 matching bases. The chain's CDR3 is CAISESRGSGNTIYF. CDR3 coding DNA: TGTGCCATCAGTGAGAGTAGGGGGTCCGGAAACACCATATATTTT.